The 17 T cell receptor beta chains presented below share a single source sample, sequenced in a study of human T cells and chemical hapten exposure (dated by TCRdb to about 2021). Libraries came from RACE. TCRdb lists the instrument as NextSeq 500. TCRdb reprocessed the public reads (quality trimming at Q25 with fastp, clone calling with MiXCR) and kept in-frame beta chains. A single entry per CDR3 protein holds the most common genes and DNA from its merged rows. This sample is represented by 130,000 or so distinct CDR3 sequences; around 10% of them were singletons. The ten largest clones take up 2.4% of the sample. The sample's time point label, in plain terms: patch test 3, about 24 weeks after DPC sensitization. In the paper's terms, the treatment or condition label means: therapeutic diphenylcyclopropenone sensitization with weekly scalp DPC. The starting material was whole blood, obtained in connection with sensitization to the hapten diphenylcyclopropenone (DPC). The receptors come from a woman aged 45 to 65 with alopecia areata. Some clones in this sample may be carry-over from other donors' samples.

This clonotype was seen a few times. The J gene is TRBJ1-5, the V gene TRBV18, with a tentative D call TRBD1 (6 bases). CDR1 and CDR2 (germline): KGHSH, LQKENI. There are 16 residues in the CDR3. The ends were cut back, 2 bases at V and 2 bases at J, with 13 bases in the middle. DNA of the CDR3: TGTGCCAGCTCACCAGCGGGGGCTGGAGGCAATCAGCCCCAGCATTTT. The encoded protein is CASSPAGAGGNQPQHF.

The chain joins TRBV4-1 to TRBJ1-2, with D uncertain. The CDR3 sequence is 12 residues long. Trimming cost V 4 bases and J 5 bases, with 8 bases left between them. The germline gives CDR1 MGHRA, CDR2 YSYEKL. CDR3 sequence: CASSRSEYGYTF. The CDR3 nucleotides are TGCGCCAGCAGCCGGTCAGAGTATGGCTACACCTTC.

The V gene is TRBV29-1, the J gene TRBJ1-5, with 12 bases identical to TRBD1. This CDR3 spans 16 amino acids. CDR1 SQVTM and CDR2 ANQGSEA come from the germline V gene. After removal of 2 bases from V and 2 bases from J, the junction contained 4 bases not matched to a gene. The CDR3 spells CSVEPGTGGGNQPQHF. The CDR3 nucleotides read TGCAGCGTTGAACCGGGGACAGGGGGCGGCAATCAGCCCCAGCATTTT.

CDR3 residues: CASSPGQGAKQFF. In DNA, the CDR3 is TGTGCCAGCAGCCCTGGACAGGGGGCGAAGCAGTTCTTC. This chain connects TRBV7-2 to TRBJ2-1; 11 nucleotides line up with TRBD1. J gave up 11 bases and V 5 bases, and 5 bases lay outside the gene matches. Germline-derived CDR1 and CDR2 are SGHTA and FQGNSA. This CDR3 comprises 13 residues.

This chain uses TRBV5-1 with TRBJ1-1, with 11 bases matching TRBD1. Germline trimming cut 3 bases from V and 5 bases from J; bases unmatched to any gene: 9. Germline V gene data show CDR1 as SGHRS and CDR2 as YFSETQ. The CDR3 has 16 residues. CDR3: CASSSLGTGGLTEAFF. The CDR3 coding sequence is TGCGCCAGCAGCTCCCTAGGGACAGGGGGATTGACTGAAGCTTTCTTT.

This clonotype appeared a few times. This sequence joins TRBV10-3 and TRBJ1-4; D not certain. The CDR3 extends over 15 amino acids. CDR1 and CDR2 (germline): ENHRY, SYGVKD. The V end was cut by 0 bases, the J end by 10 bases, with 15 bases between. The CDR3 DNA follows: TGTGCCATCAGTGAGTCGAATAACCCGCCAGGAAAACTGTTTTTT. Its translation: CAISESNNPPGKLFF.

This clonotype has more than one count but fewer than ten. This chain links TRBV28 with TRBJ2-3; D is undetermined. The length of the CDR3 is 15 residues. V was trimmed by 5 bases and J by 0 bases, leaving 12 bases between them. Germline CDR1 MDHEN, CDR2 SYDVKM. Here the CDR3 DNA reads TGTGCCAGCAGTGCTCAGGTACCTAGCACAGATACGCAGTATTTT. It encodes CASSAQVPSTDTQYF.

The chain employs TRBV9 and TRBJ1-1; no clear D gene. The CDR3 is made up of 14 amino acids. Trimming stripped 0 bases from V and 4 bases from J, with 10 bases between. CDR1 and CDR2 (germline): SGDLS, YYNGEE. The CDR3 protein is CASSVDLLGTEAFF. CDR3 bases: TGTGCCAGCAGCGTAGATCTATTAGGCACTGAAGCTTTCTTT.

There are many counts of this clonotype. This rearrangement joins TRBV12-3 or TRBV12-4 to TRBJ1-5; 7 bases map to TRBD1. V shed 6 bases, J shed 5 bases, and the junction held 10 bases outside the gene matches. The CDR3 consists of 15 residues. CDR3 in amino acids: CASSLGDRTYQPQHF. For the CDR3, the DNA is TGTGCCAGCAGCTTGGGGGACAGAACGTATCAGCCCCAGCATTTT.

The sample holds a few counts of this clonotype. The chain is built from TRBV7-6 and TRBJ1-4; D is possibly TRBD1 (5 bases). CDR1 and CDR2 (germline): SGHVS, FNYEAQ. This CDR3 is built from 15 residues. Trimming cost V 1 base and J 2 bases, with 8 bases left between them. CDR3 in amino acids: CASSLDPGTNEKLFF. CDR3 bases: TGTGCCAGCAGCTTAGATCCAGGGACTAATGAAAAACTGTTTTTT.

This clonotype was counted between two and nine times. The junction differs from germline at one of its ends, possibly a read error. V is TRBV3-1 and J is TRBJ1-6, with D unclear. The CDR3 totals 12 residues. Per the germline V gene, CDR1 is LGHDT and CDR2 is YNNKEL (reference sequence). The CDR3 nucleotides are TGTGCCAGCAGCCAAGGATATGGCCCAACAGACTTT. This sequence encodes CASSQGYGPTDF.

This clonotype has only a few counts. The gene calls are TRBV7-6 and TRBJ2-7; D possibly uses TRBD1 or TRBD2 (5 bases each). This CDR3 spans 13 amino acids. V was cut by 1 base and J by 3 bases, with 7 bases left in between. Per the germline V gene, CDR1 is SGHVS and CDR2 is FNYEAQ. The CDR3 loop reads CASSLGGFYEQYF. CDR3 nucleotide sequence: TGTGCCAGCAGCTTAGGGGGGTTCTACGAGCAGTACTTC.

This clonotype has just a few counts. J is TRBJ1-5 and V is TRBV7-2; the D is unclear. Germline CDR1 SGHTA, CDR2 FQGNSA. The CDR3 runs 14 residues. Trimming shortened V by 1 base and J by 5 bases, and 9 bases separated the two germline ends. As DNA, the CDR3 is TGTGCCAGCAGCTTAGTCCTCTCGGATCAGCCCCAGCATTTT. It encodes CASSLVLSDQPQHF.

The chain joins TRBV20-1 to TRBJ1-6; D is unresolved. In germline, CDR1 is DFQATT, CDR2 SNEGSKA (reference sequence). This CDR3 has 14 residues. Trimming shortened V by 2 bases and J by 3 bases, and 8 bases separated the two germline ends. CDR3 protein: CSARNTNYNSPLHF. CDR3 DNA sequence: TGCAGTGCTAGAAACACCAACTATAATTCACCCCTCCACTTT.

The table lists this clonotype with many counts. The chain joins TRBV28 to TRBJ2-3, with 9 bases that match TRBD2. The CDR3 sequence is 15 residues long. J was trimmed by 5 bases and V by 2 bases; bases with no gene match: 5. CDR1 MDHEN and CDR2 SYDVKM come from the germline V gene. The DNA of the CDR3 is TGTGCCAGCAGTTTAGCTAGCGGGATGCTAGATACGCAGTATTTT. Encoded protein: CASSLASGMLDTQYF. Full variable domain (remainder filled in from reference TRBV28 and TRBJ2-3): DVKVTQSSRYLVKRTGEKVFLECVQDMDHENMFWYRQDPGLGLRLIYFSYDVKMKEKGDIPEGYSVSREKKERFSLILESASTNQTSMYLCASSLASGMLDTQYFGPGTRLTVL.

The chain uses TRBV29-1 and TRBJ1-4; D is unclear. V gave up 6 bases and J gave up 0 bases, with 11 bases separating them. The CDR3 spans 14 residues. The germline CDR1 and CDR2 sequences are SQVTM and ANQGSEA. This chain's CDR3 is CSVIHDSTNEKLFF. The CDR3 DNA is TGCAGCGTCATCCATGACTCAACTAATGAAAAACTGTTTTTT.

This clonotype was counted ten times or more. The CDR3: CASSLDAWSNIQYF. For the CDR3, the DNA is TGTGCCAGCAGCTTGGATGCATGGAGCAACATTCAGTACTTC. The chain uses TRBV7-9 and TRBJ2-4; D remains unclear. V lost 3 bases, J lost 7 bases, and 13 bases lay in between. CDR3 length equals 14 residues. The V gene's germline CDR1 is SEHNR and CDR2 FQNEAQ (reference sequence). Drawing the rest from reference TRBV7-9 and TRBJ2-4, the complete variable domain is DTGVSQNPRHKITKRGQNVTFRCDPISEHNRLYWYRQTLGQGPEFLTYFQNEAQLEKSRLLSDRFSAERPKGSFSTLEIQRTEQGDSAMYLCASSLDAWSNIQYFGAGTRLSVL.